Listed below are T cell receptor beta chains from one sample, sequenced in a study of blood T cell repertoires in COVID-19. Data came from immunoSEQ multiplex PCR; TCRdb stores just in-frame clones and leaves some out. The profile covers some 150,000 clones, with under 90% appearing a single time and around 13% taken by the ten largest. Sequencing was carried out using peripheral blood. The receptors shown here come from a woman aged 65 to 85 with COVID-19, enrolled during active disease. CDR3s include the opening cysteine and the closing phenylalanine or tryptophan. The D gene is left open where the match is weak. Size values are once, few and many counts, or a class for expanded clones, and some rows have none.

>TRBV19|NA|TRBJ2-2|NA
TGTGCCAGTAGTACCCCAGAGGGCACCGGGGAGCTGTTTTTT
CASSTPEGTGELFF
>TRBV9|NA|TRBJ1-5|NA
TGTGCCAGCAGCCCCACGGACAACAATCAGCCCCAGCATTTT
CASSPTDNNQPQHF
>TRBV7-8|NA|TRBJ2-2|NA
TGTGCCAGCAGCTTAAGAGGGATCAGCGGGGAGCTGTTTTTT
CASSLRGISGELFF
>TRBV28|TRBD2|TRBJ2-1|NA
TGTGCCAGCAGTGGGACTAGAGCCCTCAATGAGCAGTTCTTC
CASSGTRALNEQFF
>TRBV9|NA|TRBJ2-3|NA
TGTGCCAGCAGCGTAGAATCTAGGAATTCGCAGTATTTT
CASSVESRNSQYF
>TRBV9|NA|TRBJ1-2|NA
TGTGCCAGCAGCCCACCCAACCTGGGCCAATTTTCTTATGGCTACACCTTC
CASSPPNLGQFSYGYTF
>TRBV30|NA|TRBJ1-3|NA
TGTGCCTGGAGGGATTACGGGACACACGGCGACACCATATATTTT
CAWRDYGTHGDTIYF
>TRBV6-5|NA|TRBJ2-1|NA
TGTGCCAGCAGTTACTCGAACGCCAGGGGCAATGAGCAGTTCTTC
CASSYSNARGNEQFF
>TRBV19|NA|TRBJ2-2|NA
TGTGCCAGTAATGGGGGCACCACCGGGGAGCTGTTTTTT
CASNGGTTGELFF
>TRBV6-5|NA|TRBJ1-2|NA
TGTGCCAGCAGTTACTGGGCCGGACCCGCGGGGGGTGGCTACACCTTC
CASSYWAGPAGGGYTF
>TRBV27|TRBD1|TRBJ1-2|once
TGTGCCAGCAGTCAAGGACAGGGCTGGGGCTACACCTTC
CASSQGQGWGYTF
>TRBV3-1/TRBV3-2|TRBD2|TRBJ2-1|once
TGTGCCAGCAGCGTTGGCAGCGGGAGGAACAATGAGCAGTTCTTC
CASSVGSGRNNEQFF
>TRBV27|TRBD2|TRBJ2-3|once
TGTGCCAGCAGTTCCCTGGGACTAGCGGTCCGCGATACGCAGTATTTT
CASSSLGLAVRDTQYF
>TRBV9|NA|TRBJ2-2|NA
TGTGCCAGCAGCGTAGGGCCCCGGGAGCTGTTTTTT
CASSVGPRELFF
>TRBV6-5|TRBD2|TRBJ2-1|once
TGTGCCAGCAGTTTCGAAGCGGGAGCGGGAGGCGTTGAGCAGTTCTTC
CASSFEAGAGGVEQFF
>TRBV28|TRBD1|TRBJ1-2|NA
TGTGCCAGCAGTCTCCGGGACAGGGAACGTGGCTACACCTTC
CASSLRDRERGYTF
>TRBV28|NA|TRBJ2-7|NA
TGTGCCATGGGGGCTAGGGCCCCCTCCTACGAGCAGTACTTC
CAMGARAPSYEQYF
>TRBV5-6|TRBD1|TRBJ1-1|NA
TGTGCCAGCACCCTGGGACAGTTGAACACTGAAGCTTTCTTT
CASTLGQLNTEAFF
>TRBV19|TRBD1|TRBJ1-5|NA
TGTGCCAGTAGCCAGACAGGGGGCAATCAGCCCCAGCATTTT
CASSQTGGNQPQHF
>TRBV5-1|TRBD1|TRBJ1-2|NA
TGCGCCAGCAGCATGGGGACAGTCTACTCGAACTATGGCTACACCTTC
CASSMGTVYSNYGYTF
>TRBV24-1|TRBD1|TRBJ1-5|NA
TGTGCCACCAGTGATTTCAGGCGGGACAGGGGGGTCAATCAGCCCCAGCATTTT
CATSDFRRDRGVNQPQHF
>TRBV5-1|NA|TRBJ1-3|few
TGCGCCAGCAGCTTAGACAGGGGAAACACCATATATTTT
CASSLDRGNTIYF
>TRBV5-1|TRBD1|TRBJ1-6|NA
TGCGCCAGCAGCCAGGGGGCAGGCTCACCCCTCCACTTT
CASSQGAGSPLHF
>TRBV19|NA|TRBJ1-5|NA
TGTGCCAGTAGTTGGGGGGGAATTAGCAATCAGCCCCAGCATTTT
CASSWGGISNQPQHF
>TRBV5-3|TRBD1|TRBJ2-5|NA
TGTGCCAGAAGGTTACCGGGACAGGGGCGAGAGGAGACCCAGTACTTC
CARRLPGQGREETQYF
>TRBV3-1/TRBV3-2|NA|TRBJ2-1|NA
TGTGCCAGCAGCCAAGTTAGGTCAGCGGAGCAGTTCTTC
CASSQVRSAEQFF
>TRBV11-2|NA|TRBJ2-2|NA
TGTGCCACTATGGACTCTTACACCGGGGAGCTGTTTTTT
CATMDSYTGELFF
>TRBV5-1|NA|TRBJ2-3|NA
TGCGCCAGCAGCTTGGGGCTGACAGGCCTGACAACAGATACGCAGTATTTT
CASSLGLTGLTTDTQYF
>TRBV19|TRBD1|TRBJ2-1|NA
TGTGCCAGTAGTATAGAGACAGGGGGTGAGCAGTTCTTC
CASSIETGGEQFF